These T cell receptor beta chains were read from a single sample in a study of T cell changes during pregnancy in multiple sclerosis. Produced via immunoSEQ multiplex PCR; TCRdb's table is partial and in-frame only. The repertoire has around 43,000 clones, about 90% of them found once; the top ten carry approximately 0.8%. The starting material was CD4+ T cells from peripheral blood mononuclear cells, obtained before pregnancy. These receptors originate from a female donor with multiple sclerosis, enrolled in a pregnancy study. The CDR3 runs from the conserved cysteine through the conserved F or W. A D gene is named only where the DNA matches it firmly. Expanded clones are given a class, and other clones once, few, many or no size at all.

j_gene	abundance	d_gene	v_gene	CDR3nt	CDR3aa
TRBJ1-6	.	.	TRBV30	TGTGCCTGGAGGGCAGGGGCCTTGTATAATTCACCCCTCCACTTT	CAWRAGALYNSPLHF
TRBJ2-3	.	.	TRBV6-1	TGTGCCAGCAGCCAGAGGGCAGATACGCAGTATTTT	CASSQRADTQYF
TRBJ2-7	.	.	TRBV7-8	TGTGCCAGCAGCTTAGGCTGGTCGGAAACTAGTGCCCCAACCTACGAGCAGTACTTC	CASSLGWSETSAPTYEQYF
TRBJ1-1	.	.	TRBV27	TGTGCCAGCAGTATTACAGGGAGGAACACTGAAGCTTTCTTT	CASSITGRNTEAFF
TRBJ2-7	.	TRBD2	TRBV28	TGTGCCAGCAGCCAGAGCGGGAGCTCCTACGAGCAGTACTTC	CASSQSGSSYEQYF
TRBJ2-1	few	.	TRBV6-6	TGTGCCAGCAGTCCCCCTGGGAGCCGGGGAAATGAGCAGTTCTTC	CASSPPGSRGNEQFF
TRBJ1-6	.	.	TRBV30	TGTGCCTACAGGGATCTTAATTCACCCCTCCACTTT	CAYRDLNSPLHF
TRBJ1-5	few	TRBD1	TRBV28	TGTGCCAGCAGTATGGGACAGTTCAATCAGCCCCAGCATTTT	CASSMGQFNQPQHF
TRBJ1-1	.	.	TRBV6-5	TGTGCCAGCAGTTACCCCCCAGGTTCTGAAGCTTTCTTT	CASSYPPGSEAFF
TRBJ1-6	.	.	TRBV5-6	TGTGCCAGCAGCTTGCAAATGAAGGGGCCCCTCCACTTT	CASSLQMKGPLHF
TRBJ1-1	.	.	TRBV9	TGTGCCAGCAGCGTAGGGGGAGGTGAGGCTTTCTTT	CASSVGGGEAFF
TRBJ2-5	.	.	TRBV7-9	TGTGCCAGCAGCCTACAGGGACCCCGATACTTC	CASSLQGPRYF
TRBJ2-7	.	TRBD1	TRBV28	TGTGCCAGCACAAAATCCCTGGGGACAGGGGGATACTACGAGCAGTACTTC	CASTKSLGTGGYYEQYF
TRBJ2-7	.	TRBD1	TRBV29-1	TGCAGCGTCCGACAGGGGGCGTACGAGCAGTACTTC	CSVRQGAYEQYF
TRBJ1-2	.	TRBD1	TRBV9	TGTGCCAGCAGCGTATTTCCTCCGGGACAGGGGTTCCTCGCCTACGGCTACACCTTC	CASSVFPPGQGFLAYGYTF
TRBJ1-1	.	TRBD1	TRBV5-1	TGCGCCAGCAGCGTCACAGGGGCCGGCACTGAAGCTTTCTTT	CASSVTGAGTEAFF
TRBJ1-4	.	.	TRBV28	TGTGCCAGCAGTACAACGGACAGTTTTAATGAAAAACTGTTTTTT	CASSTTDSFNEKLFF
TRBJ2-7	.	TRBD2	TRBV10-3	TGTGCCATCAGCCCCACTAGCGGGATGGCCGAGCAGTACTTC	CAISPTSGMAEQYF
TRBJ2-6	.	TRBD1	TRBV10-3	TGTGCCACACAACGACAGGGGTTGGGCGCCTCTGGGGCCAACGTCCTGACTTTC	CATQRQGLGASGANVLTF
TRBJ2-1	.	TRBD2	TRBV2	TGTGCCAGCAAGCGGAGACTAGCGTACGATGAGCAGTTCTTC	CASKRRLAYDEQFF
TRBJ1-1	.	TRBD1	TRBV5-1	TGCGCCAGCAGCTCGGACAGGGGGCTAGGAGGAGCTTTCTTT	CASSSDRGLGGAFF
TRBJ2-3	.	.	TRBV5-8	TGTGCCAGCAGCTTTGGGGACAAAAGCACAGATACGCAGTATTTT	CASSFGDKSTDTQYF
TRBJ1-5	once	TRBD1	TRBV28	TGTGCCAGCAGTTTATGGCAGGGACAGATTAGCAATCAGCCCCAGCATTTT	CASSLWQGQISNQPQHF
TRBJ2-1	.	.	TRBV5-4	TGTGCCAGCAGCTTATCGCCCTCCGGGGAGCAGTTCTTC	CASSLSPSGEQFF
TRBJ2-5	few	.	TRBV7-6	TGTGCCAGCAGCTTATTTTCGGAAGAGACCCAGTACTTC	CASSLFSEETQYF
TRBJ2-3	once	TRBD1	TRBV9	TGTGCCAGCAGCCCTGAGACGCCGGGACAGGGGACACATACGCAGTATTTT	CASSPETPGQGTHTQYF
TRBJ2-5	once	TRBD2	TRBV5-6	TGTGCCAGCAGCCTTCGACTAGCGGGGCTGCAAGAGACCCAGTACTTC	CASSLRLAGLQETQYF
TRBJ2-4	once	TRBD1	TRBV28	TGTGCCCGCTCCCTCTCATCCCGGGACAGGGTTGACGACCAAAACATTCAGTACTTC	CARSLSSRDRVDDQNIQYF
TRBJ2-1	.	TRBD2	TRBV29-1	TGCAGCGTTGAAACTAGCGGCTCTGAGCAGTTCTTC	CSVETSGSEQFF
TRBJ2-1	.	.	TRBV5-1	TGCGCCAGCAGGCGGCAGGGTCATGATGAGCAGTTCTTC	CASRRQGHDEQFF
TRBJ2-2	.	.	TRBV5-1	TGCGCCAGCAGCTTGCGGGACTCGGGGACCGGGGAGCTGTTTTTT	CASSLRDSGTGELFF
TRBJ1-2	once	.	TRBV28	TGTGCCAGCACCACCCGGAGCCATGGCTACACCTTC	CASTTRSHGYTF
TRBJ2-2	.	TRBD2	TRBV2	TGTGCCAGCCATCCGCTAGCGGGAGGAACCGGGGAGCTGTTTTTT	CASHPLAGGTGELFF
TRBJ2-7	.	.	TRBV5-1	TGCGCCAGCAGCTCGGGGGTCAGTCGTTCCTACGAGCAGTACTTC	CASSSGVSRSYEQYF
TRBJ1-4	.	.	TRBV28	TGTGCCAGCAGTTTCGGGGGGACTAATGAAAAACTGTTTTTT	CASSFGGTNEKLFF
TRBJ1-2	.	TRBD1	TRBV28	TGTGCCAGCAGTTTAGGGGACAGGGGGCCGGGTGGCTACACCTTC	CASSLGDRGPGGYTF
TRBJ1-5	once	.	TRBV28	TGTGCCAGCAGTTTGGGGGCTTGGCAGCCCCAGCATTTT	CASSLGAWQPQHF
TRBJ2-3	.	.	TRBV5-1	TGCGCCAGCAGCTTTGGAGGGGTAGCGGATACGCAGTATTTT	CASSFGGVADTQYF
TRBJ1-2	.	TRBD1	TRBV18	TGTGCCAGCTCAACCGGGACAGGGGAGAATGGCTACACCTTC	CASSTGTGENGYTF
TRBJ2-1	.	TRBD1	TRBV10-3	TGTGCCATCAGTGTGGGGACAGGGGACAATGAGCAGTTCTTC	CAISVGTGDNEQFF